This paragraph reports one T cell receptor (beta chain). What it binds is unknown. The record originates from a study of T cell responses to AZD1222 COVID-19 vaccine. Study-wide results and caveats: Donors were largely white British and mainly female; clonal diversity was possibly underestimated.

Sequenced by immunoSEQ multiplex PCR; TCRdb stores in-frame clones only, minus some. The sample carries about 96,000 clones, about nine tenths recorded once. Sequences were derived from peripheral blood, sampled on day 0 of AZD1222 vaccination. This TCR was recovered from an adult in good health.

DNA of the CDR3: TGTGCCAGCGGAATTCTAGGGACAGGGAACAATGAGCAGTTCTTC. Amino acids: CASGILGTGNNEQFF. V is TRBV5-8 and J is TRBJ2-1, with 9 bases matching TRBD1. V gave up 7 bases and J gave up 5 bases; unmatched junction bases: 10. This CDR3 spans 15 amino acids. The germline V gene has CDR1 SGHTS and CDR2 YDEGEE.